Listed below are T cell receptor beta chains from one sample, sequenced in a study of blood T cell repertoires in COVID-19. Here immunoSEQ multiplex PCR was the method, and the copy in TCRdb shows in-frame clones only, minus some. The top ten hold 9.5% to 15% of the sample, which has about 180,000 clones, more than 75% seen once. The sequencing sample was made of peripheral blood. These TCRs come from a woman between 65 and 79 years old with COVID-19, enrolled during active disease. Each CDR3 is given with its conserved first and last residue. The order of the fields is D gene, J gene, clone size, V gene, CDR3 DNA, CDR3 protein. D genes are given only for firm matches. Not all rows give a size; the values are once, few, many and, for expanded clones, a class.

NA TRBJ1-1 NA TRBV30 TGTGCCTGGAGTGACCGGGATTCTGAGGTTTTCTTT CAWSDRDSEVFF
TRBD1 TRBJ2-3 NA TRBV28 TGTGCCAGCAGTCCGGGACAGAACACAGATACGCAGTATTTT CASSPGQNTDTQYF
NA TRBJ1-3 NA TRBV5-4 TGTGCCAGCAGCTTGGATGTCGGACTCTCTGGAAACACCATATATTTT CASSLDVGLSGNTIYF
NA TRBJ2-3 NA TRBV20-1 TGCAGTGCTAGTCCCGGTACTAGCACAGATACGCAGTATTTT CSASPGTSTDTQYF
TRBD1 TRBJ1-1 few TRBV7-2 TGTGCCAGCAGCTTATATATTACGACAGGGGCCATGGCTGAAGCTTTCTTT CASSLYITTGAMAEAFF
NA TRBJ2-4 NA TRBV19 TGTGCCAGTAGAATCGGGGGGCGAGGCATTCAGTACTTC CASRIGGRGIQYF
NA TRBJ1-4 NA TRBV11-2 TGTGCCAGCAGCGGTGACAGGATTAATGAAAAACTGTTTTTT CASSGDRINEKLFF
TRBD2 TRBJ2-7 NA TRBV2 TGTGCCAGCAATAGCGGGAGGGTGTACGAGCAGTACTTC CASNSGRVYEQYF
TRBD2 TRBJ2-2 NA TRBV27 TGTGCCAGCAGCCCATTGGGAGGGACTAGCGGGATACCCCCCCGAACCGGGGAGCTGTTTTTT CASSPLGGTSGIPPRTGELFF
TRBD2 TRBJ2-5 NA TRBV29-1 TGCAGCGTTGAGTTAGCGGGGGAACAAGAGACCCAGTACTTC CSVELAGEQETQYF
NA TRBJ1-5 once TRBV6-6 TGTGCCAGCAGTTACTCGCAAGGGAGGCAGCCCCAGCATTTT CASSYSQGRQPQHF
TRBD1 TRBJ1-1 NA TRBV3-1/TRBV3-2 TGTGCCAGCACATCGCAGGGGGCTGAGGCTGAAGCTTTCTTT CASTSQGAEAEAFF
TRBD2 TRBJ2-5 few TRBV7-7 TGTGCTAGCAAAGGACTAGCGGGACCCGAAGAGACCCAGTACTTC CASKGLAGPEETQYF
NA TRBJ1-2 NA TRBV4-1 TGCGCCAGCAGCGGAGCCGCGCTGAACTATGGCTACACCTTC CASSGAALNYGYTF
NA TRBJ1-2 NA TRBV15 TGTGCCACCAGCAGAGATCGAGGGCCTTCCAACTATGGCTACACCTTC CATSRDRGPSNYGYTF
TRBD1 TRBJ1-2 once TRBV5-6 TGTGCCAGCAGCATACCGGGACAGGGCTCTAACTATGGCTACACCTTC CASSIPGQGSNYGYTF
NA TRBJ1-2 NA TRBV7-2 TGTGCCAGCAGCTTAGTCCAACGGGAGGGCTACACCTTC CASSLVQREGYTF
TRBD2 TRBJ2-1 NA TRBV6-1 TGTGCCAGCAGTGCATCCCTAGCGGGAGGGCTGGGCGATGAGCAGTTCTTC CASSASLAGGLGDEQFF
NA TRBJ1-1 NA TRBV19 TGTGCCAGTAGTATCAGTTTGGCGGCAAACACTGAAGCTTTCTTT CASSISLAANTEAFF
NA TRBJ2-7 NA TRBV29-1 TGCAGCGTTTGGACTGTAACTCCCTCCTACGAGCAGTACTTC CSVWTVTPSYEQYF
NA TRBJ1-2 NA TRBV28 TGTGCCAGCAGTTTTGGCAGGGACTATGGCTACACCTTC CASSFGRDYGYTF
NA TRBJ2-5 once TRBV5-4 TGTGCCAGCAGCTTGCGCGGGTGGGAGACCCAGTACTTC CASSLRGWETQYF
TRBD2 TRBJ2-5 NA TRBV10-3 TGTGCCATCAGTGTGGTCAGAACCGGGACTAGCGAGACCCGAGATCAAGAGACCCAGTACTTC CAISVVRTGTSETRDQETQYF
NA TRBJ1-5 NA TRBV27 TGTGCCAGCAGTCCCCGACAGCTTTATAGCAATCAGCCCCAGCATTTT CASSPRQLYSNQPQHF
TRBD1 TRBJ2-1 NA TRBV4-3 TGCGCCAGCAGCCAATCACAGGGGTCCTACAATGAGCAGTTCTTC CASSQSQGSYNEQFF
TRBD2 TRBJ2-2 NA TRBV5-4 TGTGCCAGCAGCTTGAGAAGCGGGACGAACACCGGGGAGCTGTTTTTT CASSLRSGTNTGELFF
TRBD2 TRBJ2-1 NA TRBV3-1/TRBV3-2 TGTGCCAGCAGCCAGGGACTAGAAGACGGTGAGCAGTTCTTC CASSQGLEDGEQFF
NA TRBJ1-2 NA TRBV5-1 TGCGCCAGCAGCTTGGACAGGCCTAACTATGGCTACACCTTC CASSLDRPNYGYTF
NA TRBJ2-2 NA TRBV6-1 TGTGCCAGCAGTGAATTGACGGGAGCGGCCGGGGAGCTGTTTTTT CASSELTGAAGELFF
NA TRBJ2-5 NA TRBV4-1 TGCGCCAGCAGCCAAGGCCAGCACAGAGGAGGAGAGACCCAGTACTTC CASSQGQHRGGETQYF
TRBD2 TRBJ2-7 NA TRBV7-9 TGTGCCAGCAGCTTAATTCGTGGACTAGCGGAGGGAGGCTCCTACGAGCAGTACTTC CASSLIRGLAEGGSYEQYF
NA TRBJ1-5 NA TRBV30 TGTGCCTGGGGACCGGGGGGGGCGAGGCAGCCCCAGCATTTT CAWGPGGARQPQHF
TRBD2 TRBJ2-5 NA TRBV3-1/TRBV3-2 TGTGCCAGCAGCCAGGCCGGTGGACTAGCGGGAACAGAGACCCAGTACTTC CASSQAGGLAGTETQYF
NA TRBJ2-7 NA TRBV19 TGTGCCAGTAGTTTTCCTGGCAGCGAGCAGTACTTC CASSFPGSEQYF
NA TRBJ1-3 NA TRBV6-5 TGTGCCAGCCACAGTAGCTCTGGAAACACCATATATTTT CASHSSSGNTIYF
TRBD2 TRBJ2-1 NA TRBV19 TGTGCCAGTAGTACGGCGGCGGGAGGGTACAATGAGCAGTTCTTC CASSTAAGGYNEQFF
TRBD1 TRBJ1-1 NA TRBV20-1 TGCACCACAGGGGTGAACACTGAAGCTTTCTTT CTTGVNTEAFF
NA TRBJ1-4 NA TRBV30 TGTGCCTGGAGTGACGGGACAAAGGGGGAAAAACTGTTTTTT CAWSDGTKGEKLFF
TRBD1 TRBJ1-1 NA TRBV7-9 TGTGCCAGCAGCCGGAACAGGGGGCAGAGGACTGAAGCTTTCTTT CASSRNRGQRTEAFF
NA TRBJ2-7 NA TRBV20-1 TGCAGTGCTAGTACTAGCCTCTACGAGCAGTACTTC CSASTSLYEQYF
TRBD1 TRBJ1-1 once TRBV28 TGTGCCAGCAGCCCCGGGACAGTGAACACTGAAGCTTTCTTT CASSPGTVNTEAFF
TRBD1 TRBJ2-7 NA TRBV5-1 TGCGCCAGCGCCGGGACAGGGCTACGCGAGCAGTACTTC CASAGTGLREQYF
TRBD1 TRBJ1-2 NA TRBV4-2 TGTGCCAGCAGCGAAGGACAGGGGCATTACTATGGCTACACCTTC CASSEGQGHYYGYTF
TRBD1 TRBJ2-3 NA TRBV18 TGTGCCAGCTCACCGCAAGAAGGACAGGGAGGCACAGATACGCAGTATTTT CASSPQEGQGGTDTQYF
TRBD2 TRBJ2-7 NA TRBV6-5 TGTGCCAGCAGACTAGCGGGAGGTTCCTACGAGCAGTACTTC CASRLAGGSYEQYF
TRBD2 TRBJ2-1 NA TRBV9 TGTGCCAGCAGCGTAGCGAGTGGGGGGGTTAATGAGCAGTTCTTC CASSVASGGVNEQFF
NA TRBJ2-1 NA TRBV19 TGTGCCAGTAGTATCCCAAGCCCTGAGCAGTTCTTC CASSIPSPEQFF